This TCR beta chain is from a study of response to subunit inactivated influenza vaccine. V gave up 4 bases and J gave up 0 bases, with 4 bases separating them. The CDR3 has 13 residues. The germline CDR1 and CDR2 sequences are LNHDA and SQIVND (reference sequence). TCRdb processed the RT-PCR reads anew with MiXCR; each CDR3 protein has one entry. The data hold about 240,000 distinct CDR3 sequences, with less than 15% observed a single time. The chain recombines TRBV19 with TRBJ1-3; D is unresolved. The sample here was non-naive T cells sorted from PBMCs, taken around 14 days before vaccination. This sequence was found in a man aged 50-60 years who received an inactivated influenza vaccine. The CDR3 nucleotides are TGTGCCAGTAGTAGTCGCTCTGGAAACACCATATATTTT. Translated, it gives CASSSRSGNTIYF. The variable domain in full, completed from reference TRBV19 and TRBJ1-3, reads DGGITQSPKYLFRKEGQNVTLSCEQNLNHDAMYWYRQDPGQGLRLIYYSQIVNDFQKGDIAEGYSVSREKKESFPLTVTSAQKNPTAFYLCASSSRSGNTIYFGEGSWLTVV.